The 11 T cell receptor beta chains below come from one sample, sequenced in a study of blood T cell repertoires in COVID-19. The data were produced by immunoSEQ multiplex PCR, yet TCRdb's version contains in-frame clones alone and is incomplete. The repertoire holds 90,000 to 110,000 clones, about four fifths seen once, with more than 30% in the top ten. Sequenced: peripheral blood. These receptors originate from an elderly man with acute or convalescent COVID-19.

Note on this clone: One end of the junction is discordant with germline, which a read error may explain. The CDR3 coding sequence is TGTGCCGGCAGATTTGAAAGGGGAAGGGACACCATATATTTT. Its translation: CAGRFERGRDTIYF. This chain uses TRBV2 with TRBJ1-3; D may be TRBD1 (5 bases). CDR1 is SNHLY and CDR2 is FYNNEI in the germline V gene. The CDR3 runs 14 residues.

This clone was seen more than once but under ten times. The genes are TRBV6-5 and TRBJ2-3, with 7 bases lining up with TRBD2. This CDR3 region has 15 residues. Looked up from germline, CDR1 is MNHEY and CDR2 is SVGAGI. V dropped 8 bases and J dropped 2; count of bases not matched to a gene: 10. The CDR3 loop is CASRTGRRSTDTQYF. The CDR3 nucleotides read TGTGCCAGCCGAACCGGGAGGCGATCCACAGATACGCAGTATTTT.

The chain combines TRBV18 with TRBJ1-5; D gene ambiguous. The ends were cut back, 2 bases at V and 6 bases at J, with 11 bases in the middle. Germline lookup yields CDR1 KGHSH and CDR2 LQKENI. The CDR3 loop spans 14 amino acids. The chain's CDR3 is CASSPTSSSQPQHF. DNA for the CDR3: TGTGCCAGCTCACCAACGAGTTCATCTCAGCCCCAGCATTTT.

The CDR3 coding sequence is TGTGCCAGCAGCCCCAGACTAGCGGGGGCAGATACGCAGTATTTT. The encoded protein is CASSPRLAGADTQYF. This rearrangement joins TRBV7-8 to TRBJ2-3, with TRBD2 identical over 12 bases. Losses at the gene ends were 5 bases for V and 4 bases for J; bases not matched to a gene: 4. CDR3 length equals 15 residues. The germline V gene has CDR1 SGHVS and CDR2 FQNEAQ. Full variable domain (missing parts from reference TRBV7-8 and TRBJ2-3): GAGVSQSPRYKVAKRGQDVALRCDPISGHVSLFWYQQALGQGPEFLTYFQNEAQLDKSGLPSDRFFAERPEGSVSTLKIQRTQQEDSAVYLCASSPRLAGADTQYFGPGTRLTVL.

The chain has TRBV7-9 and TRBJ1-4, with 9 bases fitting TRBD1. Trimming at V came to 8 bases and at J to 8 bases, leaving 9 bases not matched to a gene. CDR1 and CDR2 (germline): SEHNR, FQNEAQ (reference sequence). The CDR3 consists of 14 residues. The CDR3 region has the DNA TGTGCCAGCGGATGGACAGGGGTTGACGAAAAACTGTTTTTT. Amino acids: CASGWTGVDEKLFF.

Here the CDR3 DNA reads TGTGCCAGCAGTCCCCAGACAGGGGCGGCTTTCTTT. Translating it yields CASSPQTGAAFF. This rearrangement joins TRBV12-3 or TRBV12-4 to TRBJ1-1, with TRBD1 identical over 8 bases. The CDR3 covers 12 residues. Trimming removed 5 bases from V and 11 bases from J; junction bases left unmatched: 7.

This chain joins TRBV2 and TRBJ1-1; 8 bases fit TRBD1. Germline-derived CDR1 and CDR2 are SNHLY and FYNNEI. The CDR3 consists of 15 residues. The V segment lost 6 bases and the J segment 2 bases; nucleotides outside the gene matches: 8. The chain's CDR3 is CASRRGQGKNTEAFF. Here the CDR3 DNA reads TGTGCCAGCAGGAGAGGACAGGGAAAAAACACTGAAGCTTTCTTT.

This chain connects TRBV28 to TRBJ1-6; D call uncertain. V lost 6 bases and J 6 bases, leaving 9 bases between the germline ends. This CDR3 has 13 amino acids. Germline V gives CDR1 MDHEN, CDR2 SYDVKM. The CDR3 is CASRTPLNSPLHF. In DNA, the CDR3 is TGTGCCAGCAGAACTCCCCTTAATTCACCCCTCCACTTT.

The chain joins TRBV5-1 to TRBJ2-3, with 7 bases fitting TRBD1. The CDR3 is made up of 16 amino acids. After removal of 4 bases from V and 0 bases from J, the junction contained 8 bases not matched to a gene. The germline V gene has CDR1 SGHRS and CDR2 YFSETQ. CDR3 sequence (DNA): TGCGCCAGCAGCAAATGGACAGGCCCGAGCACAGATACGCAGTATTTT. The encoded protein is CASSKWTGPSTDTQYF.

V and J are TRBV28 and TRBJ2-3; the D gene is possibly TRBD1 (6 bases). Trimming removed 9 bases at V and 2 bases at J, with 15 bases between. Per germline, CDR1 MDHEN and CDR2 SYDVKM. The CDR3 has 14 amino acids. The CDR3 DNA sequence: TGTGCCAGTCCCCCCAGGGGAGTCACAGATACGCAGTATTTT. Translated, it gives CASPPRGVTDTQYF.

V gene TRBV18 combines with J gene TRBJ1-1, with TRBD1 matching over 7 bases. CDR1 is KGHSH and CDR2 is LQKENI in the germline V gene. The CDR3 has 15 amino acids. Trimming at V came to 0 bases and at J to 1 base, leaving 2 bases not matched to a gene. The CDR3 DNA follows: TGTGCCAGCTCACCACCTGAGGGGGCGAACACTGAAGCTTTCTTT. Its protein product is CASSPPEGANTEAFF.